This T cell receptor (beta chain) derives from a study of blood T cell repertoires in COVID-19. Study summary: There were acute and convalescent COVID-19 samples, and they came from the United States, Italy and Spain.

Germline lookup yields CDR1 SGHNT and CDR2 YYREEE (reference sequence). The CDR3 is 13 amino acids. V shed 4 bases, J shed 5 bases, and the junction held 5 bases outside the gene matches. Two consecutive negative NP/OP PCR tests, clearance, or resolved symptoms defined Cohort 3 recovery. As originally analysed: Reference gene primer amplification yielded estimated nucleated cell counts. TCRdb keeps only in-frame clones here, not all; method: immunoSEQ multiplex PCR. That table furnishes V, J and clone size, whereas the DNA furnished D and trimming. The sample shows roughly 250,000 clones, 85% to 90% of them seen only once.

The TCR was taken from a woman aged 50 to 60 who had recovered from COVID-19. The sample comprised PBMCs or T cells enriched from blood (not recorded which). This chain joins TRBV5-4 and TRBJ2-5; 7 bases line up with TRBD1. CDR3 DNA sequence: TGTGCCAGCAGCCCCACAGGGGATGAGACCCAGTACTTC. This gives the protein CASSPTGDETQYF.